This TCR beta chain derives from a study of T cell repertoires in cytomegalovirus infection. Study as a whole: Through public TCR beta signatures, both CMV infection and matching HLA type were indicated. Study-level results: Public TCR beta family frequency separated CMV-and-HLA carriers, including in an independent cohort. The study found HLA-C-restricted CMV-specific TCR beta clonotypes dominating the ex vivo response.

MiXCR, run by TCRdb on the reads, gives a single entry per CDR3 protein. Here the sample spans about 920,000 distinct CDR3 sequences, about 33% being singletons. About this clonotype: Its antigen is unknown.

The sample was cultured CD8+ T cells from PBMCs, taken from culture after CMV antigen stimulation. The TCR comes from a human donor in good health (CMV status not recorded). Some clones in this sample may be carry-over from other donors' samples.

The CDR3 protein is CASSLAGELPYNEQFF. In DNA form, the CDR3 reads TGTGCCAGCAGCTTAGCCGGGGAGTTGCCTTACAATGAGCAGTTCTTC. This chain uses TRBV11-3 with TRBJ2-1, with a possible D match to TRBD2 (5 bases). Germline CDR1 is SGHNT and CDR2 is YENEEA. Trimming removed 1 base from V and 4 bases from J, with 14 bases in between. The CDR3 spans 16 residues.